These T cell receptor beta chains were read from a single sample in a study of T cells in localized non-small cell lung cancer. Profiling relied on immunoSEQ multiplex PCR, and the TCRdb table lists in-frame clones only, not all of them. The sample has some 24,000 clones, about 94% seen once. The sample in question was peripheral blood, obtained before any cancer treatment. The source is a woman aged 40-75 years with stage I lung adenocarcinoma. The conserved cysteine and the conserved F or W are not part of the CDR3 here.

V gene: TRBV21-1
J gene: TRBJ1-3
CDR3 protein: ASSKRVSHPYSGNTIY

V gene: TRBV9
J gene: TRBJ2-3
CDR3 protein: ASSHTSGRPSDTQY

V gene: TRBV21-1
J gene: TRBJ2-7
CDR3 protein: ASSTRTGIDYEQY

V gene: TRBV5-5
J gene: TRBJ2-2
CDR3 protein: ASSFDSRVAGELF

V gene: TRBV2
J gene: TRBJ1-1
CDR3 protein: ASSRGGAAF

V gene: TRBV5-6
J gene: TRBJ1-2
CDR3 protein: ASSVRDSPYGYT

V gene: TRBV29-1
J gene: TRBJ2-1
CDR3 protein: SVVPTYNEQF

V gene: TRBV5-1
J gene: TRBJ1-2
CDR3 protein: ASSLSGQGASGYT

V gene: TRBV10-3
J gene: TRBJ2-1
CDR3 protein: AISEWESYNEQF

V gene: TRBV5-1
J gene: TRBJ2-7
CDR3 protein: ASSLIDSYEQY

V gene: TRBV7-8
J gene: TRBJ2-6
CDR3 protein: ASSPSLAGAHSGANVLT

V gene: TRBV18
J gene: TRBJ2-3
CDR3 protein: ASSLTSGSDTQY

V gene: TRBV5-1
J gene: TRBJ2-3
CDR3 protein: ASSLATGSDTQY

V gene: TRBV11-1
J gene: TRBJ2-7
CDR3 protein: ASSATSGQNYEQY

V gene: TRBV6-4
J gene: TRBJ2-1
CDR3 protein: ASSPGLAGVRQF

V gene: TRBV9
J gene: TRBJ2-7
CDR3 protein: ASSVAGTKDYEQY

V gene: TRBV6-1
J gene: TRBJ1-2
CDR3 protein: ASSVRQGGNYGYT

V gene: TRBV19
J gene: TRBJ2-7
CDR3 protein: ASSIGRVNYYEQY

V gene: TRBV11-3
J gene: TRBJ2-6
CDR3 protein: ASSLGDSSGANVLT

V gene: TRBV7-9
J gene: TRBJ2-3
CDR3 protein: ASSPPRGQTGDTQY

V gene: TRBV5-1
J gene: TRBJ2-7
CDR3 protein: ASSLTGTSYEQY

V gene: TRBV15
J gene: TRBJ2-1
CDR3 protein: ATLQNSGTYNEQF

V gene: TRBV30
J gene: TRBJ2-5
CDR3 protein: AWSVGWGRQETQY

V gene: TRBV28
J gene: TRBJ2-1
CDR3 protein: ASSLSGSSYNEQF